One sample yielded the 5 T cell receptor beta chains listed below, sequenced in a study of CD8 T cells in Susac syndrome. A quantity of about 0.5 to 1 ug RNA underwent reverse transcription using random hexamers. TCRdb re-called the immunoSEQ multiplex PCR reads with MiXCR, one entry per CDR3 protein. The sample holds about 150,000 distinct CDR3 sequences; just under 95% are singletons and the top ten take around 0.21%. The sample comprised CD8+ T cells from PBMCs. All receptors come from a human donor with multiple sclerosis.

The V and J genes are TRBV7-2 and TRBJ2-1, with unresolved D. V dropped 1 base and J dropped 3 bases, with 4 bases sitting between them. Germline V gene sequence: CDR1 SGHTA, CDR2 FQGNSA. The CDR3 loop spans 13 amino acids. The DNA of the CDR3 is TGTGCCAGCAGCTTAGACTTCTACAATGAGCAGTTCTTC. It is translated as CASSLDFYNEQFF. Complete variable domain (other parts from reference TRBV7-2 and TRBJ2-1): GAGVSQSPSNKVTEKGKDVELRCDPISGHTALYWYRQSLGQGLEFLIYFQGNSAPDKSGLPSDRFSAERTGGSVSTLTIQRTQQEDSAVYLCASSLDFYNEQFFGPGTRLTVL.

The chain uses TRBV7-9 and TRBJ2-5, with D perhaps being TRBD1 or TRBD2 (5 bases each). Germline V gene sequence: CDR1 SEHNR, CDR2 FQNEAQ (reference sequence). V was clipped by 5 bases and J by 2 bases, with 18 bases between them. This CDR3 region has 16 residues. The DNA for the CDR3 is TGTGCCAGCAGCCCACAGCAGGGCGAGGGGCAAGAGACCCAGTACTTC. It translates to CASSPQQGEGQETQYF.

The chain carries TRBV7-3 and TRBJ2-3, with 9 bases matching TRBD2. The junction had 9 bases not matched to a gene; V was cut back by 2 bases and J by 6 bases. The CDR3 runs 16 residues. Germline values: CDR1 SGHTA, CDR2 FQGTGA. CDR3 sequence reads: CASSLRAGGTLDTQYF. For the CDR3, the DNA is TGTGCCAGCAGCTTACGAGCGGGGGGTACTCTGGATACGCAGTATTTT.

The rearrangement links TRBV5-4 to TRBJ2-1, with D hard to call. The ends were cut back, 4 bases at V and 2 bases at J, with 7 bases in the middle. Germline V gene sequence: CDR1 SGHNT, CDR2 YYREEE (reference sequence). There are 13 residues in the CDR3. The CDR3 sequence is CASSQRAYNEQFF. Here the CDR3 DNA reads TGTGCCAGCAGCCAGCGAGCCTACAATGAGCAGTTCTTC.

This chain connects TRBV10-3 to TRBJ2-1; 9 nucleotides match TRBD1. J was trimmed by 3 bases and V by 4 bases; bases with no gene match: 4. Per the germline V gene, CDR1 is ENHRY and CDR2 is SYGVKD. This CDR3 is built from 15 residues. Here the CDR3 reads CAISAGTGFYNEQFF. The DNA of the CDR3 is TGTGCCATCAGTGCCGGGACAGGGTTCTACAATGAGCAGTTCTTC.